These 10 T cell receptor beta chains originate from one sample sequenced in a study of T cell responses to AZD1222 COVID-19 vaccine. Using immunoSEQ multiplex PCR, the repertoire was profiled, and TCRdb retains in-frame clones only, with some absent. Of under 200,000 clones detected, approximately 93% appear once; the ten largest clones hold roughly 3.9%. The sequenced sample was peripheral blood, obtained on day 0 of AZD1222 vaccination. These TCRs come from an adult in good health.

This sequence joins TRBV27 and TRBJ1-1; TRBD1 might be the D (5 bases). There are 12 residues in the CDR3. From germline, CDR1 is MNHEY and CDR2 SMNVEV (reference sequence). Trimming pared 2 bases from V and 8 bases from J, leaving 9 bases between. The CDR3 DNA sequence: TGTGCCAGCAGTTTACTGGGGGAAGAAGCTTTCTTT. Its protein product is CASSLLGEEAFF.

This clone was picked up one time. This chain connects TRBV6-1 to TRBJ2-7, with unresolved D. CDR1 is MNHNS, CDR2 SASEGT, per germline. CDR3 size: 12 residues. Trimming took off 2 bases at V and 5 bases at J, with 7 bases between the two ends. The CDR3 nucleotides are TGTGCCAGCAGTGAACTCGTTCACGAGCAGTACTTC. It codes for CASSELVHEQYF.

The CDR3 nucleotides are TGTGCCAGCAGCTTGTTGCACAGACCCACCACCTTC. Amino acid sequence: CASSLLHRPTTF. The V gene is TRBV5-8, the J gene TRBJ1-2, with unresolved D. The CDR3 loop spans 12 amino acids. Germline lookup yields CDR1 SGHTS and CDR2 YDEGEE. Between the trimmed V and J ends, which lost 1 base and 13 bases, there was a span of 14 bases.

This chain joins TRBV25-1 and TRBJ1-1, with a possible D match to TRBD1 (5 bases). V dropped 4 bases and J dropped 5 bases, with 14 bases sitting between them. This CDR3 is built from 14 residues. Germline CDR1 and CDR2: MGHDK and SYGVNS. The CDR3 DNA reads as TGTGCCAGCAGTGCTCGGGGGGGACTTACTGAAGCTTTCTTT. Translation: CASSARGGLTEAFF.

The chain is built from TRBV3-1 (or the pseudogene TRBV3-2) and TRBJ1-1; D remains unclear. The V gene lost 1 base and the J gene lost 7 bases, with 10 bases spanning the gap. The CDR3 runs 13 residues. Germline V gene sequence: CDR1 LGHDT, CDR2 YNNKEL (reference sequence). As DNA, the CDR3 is TGTGCCAGCAGCCAAGCGGCGACTTATGAAGCTTTCTTT. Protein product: CASSQAATYEAFF.

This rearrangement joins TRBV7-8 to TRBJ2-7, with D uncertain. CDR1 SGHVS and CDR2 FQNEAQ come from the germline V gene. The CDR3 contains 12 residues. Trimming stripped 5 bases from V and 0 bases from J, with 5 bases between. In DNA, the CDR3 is TGTGCCAGCAGCCCACGCTCCTACGAGCAGTACTTC. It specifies CASSPRSYEQYF.

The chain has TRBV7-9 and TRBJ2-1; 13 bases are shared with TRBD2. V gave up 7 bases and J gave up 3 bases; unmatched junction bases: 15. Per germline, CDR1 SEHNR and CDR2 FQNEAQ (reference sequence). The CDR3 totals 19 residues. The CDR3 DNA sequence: TGTGCCAGCATTAGGACTAGCGGGGGCCCCACACTCCTCTACAATGAGCAGTTCTTC. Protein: CASIRTSGGPTLLYNEQFF.

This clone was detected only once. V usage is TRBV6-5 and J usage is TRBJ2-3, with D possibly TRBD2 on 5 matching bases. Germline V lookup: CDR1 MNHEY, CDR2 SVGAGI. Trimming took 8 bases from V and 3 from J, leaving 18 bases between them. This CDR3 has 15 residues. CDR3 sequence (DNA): TGTGCCAGCCCCCCAGGTAGGAGGAGGACAGATACGCAGTATTTT. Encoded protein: CASPPGRRRTDTQYF.

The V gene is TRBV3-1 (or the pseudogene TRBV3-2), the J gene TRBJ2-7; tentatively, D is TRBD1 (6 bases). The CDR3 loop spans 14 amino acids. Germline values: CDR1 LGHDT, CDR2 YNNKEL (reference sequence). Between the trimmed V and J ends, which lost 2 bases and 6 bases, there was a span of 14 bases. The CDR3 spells CASSQFGRTAEQYF. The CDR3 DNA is TGTGCCAGCAGCCAATTTGGACGGACAGCCGAGCAGTACTTC.

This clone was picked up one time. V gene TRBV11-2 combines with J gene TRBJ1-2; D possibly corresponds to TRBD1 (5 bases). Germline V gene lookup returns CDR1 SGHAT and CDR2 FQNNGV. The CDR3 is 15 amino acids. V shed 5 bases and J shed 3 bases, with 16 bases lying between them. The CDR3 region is CASSLGEGFDYGYTF. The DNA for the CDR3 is TGTGCCAGCAGCCTAGGGGAGGGGTTTGACTATGGCTACACCTTC.